This record concerns one TCR beta chain sequence. The antigen is unknown. The V end was cut by 3 bases, the J end by 2 bases, with 9 bases between. Germline loops: CDR1 SGHTA, CDR2 FQGTGA. This CDR3 is built from 14 residues. This sample was taken from a study of PD-1 blockade in classical Hodgkin lymphoma. Study summary: Intravenous nivolumab at 3 mg/kg was given to patients every 2 weeks.

General observations from the study: Exclusion applied to patients who initiated nivolumab less than 1 year following ASCT. Complete responders possessed baseline diversity comparable to newly diagnosed patients.

No patient escaped relapse after autologous stem cell transplantation, and brentuximab vedotin exposure varied. Under best response, outcomes were complete response, partial response or progressive disease. Measured with immunoSEQ multiplex PCR; TCRdb has only the in-frame clones, and not every one. The table shows tens of thousands of clones, with roughly 80% occurring only once. The chain has TRBV7-3 and TRBJ2-3; the D call may be TRBD1 or TRBD2 (5 bases each). The clonotype was recovered from a human donor with classical Hodgkin lymphoma. Sequenced here: peripheral blood mononuclear cells (PBMCs), sampled before the second cycle of nivolumab. Here the CDR3 reads CASSLRGHTDTQYF. CDR3 sequence (DNA): TGTGCCAGCAGCTTGAGGGGCCACACAGATACGCAGTATTTT.